This TCR beta chain comes out of a study of blood T cell repertoires in COVID-19. In the study overall: T cells, B-cell-depleted T cells, or PBMCs provided the cDNA or gDNA that served as material.

Produced via immunoSEQ multiplex PCR; TCRdb's table is partial and in-frame only. Of approximately 530,000 clones detected, approximately 88% appear once; the ten largest clones hold roughly 7.3%. CDR3 size: 14 residues. J gave up 6 bases and V 7 bases, and 7 bases lay outside the gene matches. Germline loops: CDR1 LNHDA, CDR2 SQIVND (reference sequence). This receptor was taken from a woman between 50 and 59 years old with COVID-19, enrolled during active disease. The sample was peripheral blood. The rearrangement links TRBV19 to TRBJ2-5, with TRBD2 matching over 11 bases. In DNA, the CDR3 is TGTGCCAGTAAGGGGACTAGCGGCCTTCAGACCCAGTACTTC. This codes for CASKGTSGLQTQYF.